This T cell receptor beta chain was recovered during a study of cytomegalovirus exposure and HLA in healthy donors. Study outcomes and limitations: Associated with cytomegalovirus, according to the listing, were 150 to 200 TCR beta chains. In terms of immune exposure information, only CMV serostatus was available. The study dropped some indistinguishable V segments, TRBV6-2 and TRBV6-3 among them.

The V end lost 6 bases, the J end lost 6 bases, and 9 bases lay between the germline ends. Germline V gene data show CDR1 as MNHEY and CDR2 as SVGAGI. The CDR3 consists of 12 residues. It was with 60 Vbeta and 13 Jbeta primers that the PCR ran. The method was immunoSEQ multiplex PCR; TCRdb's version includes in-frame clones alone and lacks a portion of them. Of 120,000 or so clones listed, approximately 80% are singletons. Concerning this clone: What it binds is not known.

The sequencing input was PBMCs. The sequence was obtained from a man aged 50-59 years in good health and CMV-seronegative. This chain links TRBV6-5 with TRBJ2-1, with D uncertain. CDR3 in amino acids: CASSYGPNEQFF. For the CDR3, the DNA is TGTGCCAGCAGCTATGGGCCCAATGAGCAGTTCTTC.